These 11 T cell receptor beta chains originate from one sample sequenced in a study of cytomegalovirus exposure and HLA in healthy donors. PCR amplification relied on 60 Vbeta primers (plus 13 Jbeta primers). Assay: immunoSEQ multiplex PCR; the TCRdb copy retains only in-frame clones and omits some. The table includes some 120,000 clones, 9.5% detected once. Sequences were obtained from PBMCs. The receptors originated from a man aged 25-45 years in good health and CMV-seronegative.

This clone was found a few times. The chain is built from TRBV19 and TRBJ1-2; 8 bases map to TRBD1. This CDR3 comprises 14 residues. With 5 bases clipped from V and 7 bases from J, the junction kept 9 bases outside the gene matches. The germline gives CDR1 LNHDA, CDR2 SQIVND (reference sequence). CDR3 sequence reads: CASSPGTGTIGYTF. The CDR3 region has the DNA TGTGCCAGTAGTCCCGGGACAGGTACTATTGGCTACACCTTC.

This clone has only a few counts. The rearrangement uses TRBV5-1 and TRBJ2-7; TRBD1 aligns across 8 bases. Germline V gene lookup returns CDR1 SGHRS and CDR2 YFSETQ. V lost 4 bases and J lost 2; bases outside the gene matches: 8. There are 15 residues in the CDR3. The CDR3 loop is CASSPRDRTPYEQYF. CDR3 nucleotides: TGCGCCAGCAGCCCCCGGGACAGGACCCCCTACGAGCAGTACTTC.

There are a few counts of this clone. The rearrangement uses TRBV5-4 and TRBJ2-4; 7 bases align to TRBD1. The CDR3 contains 15 residues. The V segment lost 3 bases and the J segment 0 bases; nucleotides outside the gene matches: 3. The germline V gene has CDR1 SGHNT and CDR2 YYREEE (reference sequence). The CDR3 DNA follows: TGTGCCAGCAGCTCGACAGGGTTAGCCAAAAACATTCAGTACTTC. Translating gives CASSSTGLAKNIQYF.

V usage is TRBV2 and J usage is TRBJ2-7; D perhaps matches TRBD1 (5 bases). Trimming left V 4 bases short and J 7 bases short, with 14 bases between. The length of the CDR3 is 13 residues. CDR1 and CDR2 from the germline V gene are SNHLY and FYNNEI. The DNA of the CDR3 is TGTGCCAGCAGTGGATCCAGGGTGGAAGAGCAGTACTTC. It specifies CASSGSRVEEQYF.

This clone was counted only a few times. This chain joins TRBV5-4 and TRBJ2-5; a weak D match, TRBD2 (5 bases). Trimming shortened V by 1 base and J by 5 bases, and 12 bases separated the two germline ends. CDR3 size: 14 residues. Germline V gives CDR1 SGHNT, CDR2 YYREEE (reference sequence). The DNA for the CDR3 is TGTGCCAGCAGCTTGAACGGTGGGAGCGAGACCCAGTACTTC. It is translated as CASSLNGGSETQYF.

This clone was observed a handful of times. The J gene is TRBJ1-1, the V gene TRBV9; TRBD1 might be the D (6 bases). The CDR3 is 15 residues long. Germline assignment: CDR1 SGDLS and CDR2 YYNGEE. V lost 4 bases, J lost 1 base, and 14 bases lay in between. The CDR3 protein is CASSTEQGWNTEAFF. CDR3 in DNA: TGTGCCAGCAGCACCGAACAGGGATGGAACACTGAAGCTTTCTTT.

The rearrangement uses TRBV7-9 and TRBJ1-4, with D unclear. The V end was cut by 2 bases, the J end by 0 bases, with 10 bases between. CDR3 length: 16 amino acids. CDR1 and CDR2 from the germline V gene are SEHNR and FQNEAQ (reference sequence). CDR3 sequence: CASSLKGSATNEKLFF. The CDR3 region has the DNA TGTGCCAGCAGCTTAAAAGGGAGCGCAACTAATGAAAAACTGTTTTTT.

CDR3 in amino acids: CASSLDAGIGNTIYF. The CDR3 DNA reads TGTGCCAGCAGCTTAGATGCGGGGATCGGAAACACCATATATTTT. The chain employs TRBV11-2 and TRBJ1-3; D not certain. The germline V gene encodes CDR1 SGHAT and CDR2 FQNNGV. The CDR3 runs 15 residues. V was cut by 0 bases and J by 4 bases, with 10 bases left in between. Together with reference TRBV11-2 and TRBJ1-3, the CDR3 gives the full variable domain: EAGVAQSPRYKIIEKRQSVAFWCNPISGHATLYWYQQILGQGPKLLIQFQNNGVVDDSQLPKDRFSAERLKGVDSTLKIQPAKLEDSAVYLCASSLDAGIGNTIYFGEGSWLTVV.

This clone has a handful of counts. This sequence joins TRBV27 and TRBJ1-1, with no clear D. CDR1 is MNHEY, CDR2 SMNVEV, per germline (reference sequence). The CDR3 length is 14 residues. Trimming left V 9 bases short and J 1 base short, with 15 bases between. CDR3 nucleotides: TGTGCCAGTAAACCCTGGGCATCGAACACTGAAGCTTTCTTT. Protein: CASKPWASNTEAFF.

The chain uses TRBV5-6 and TRBJ2-7; the D is unclear. V gave up 1 base and J gave up 2 bases, with 7 bases separating them. CDR3 length equals 13 residues. CDR1 and CDR2 from the germline V gene are SGHDT and YYEEEE. The CDR3 nucleotides read TGTGCCAGCAGCTTGCGAGCTGCCTACGAGCAGTACTTC. Translating gives CASSLRAAYEQYF.

The sample holds a few counts of this clone. V and J are TRBV11-2 and TRBJ2-2; no reliable D call. Trimming stripped 2 bases from V and 3 bases from J, with 4 bases between. This CDR3 comprises 13 residues. Germline V gives CDR1 SGHAT, CDR2 FQNNGV. This CDR3 reads CASSLIYTGELFF. CDR3 in DNA: TGTGCCAGCAGCTTAATCTACACCGGGGAGCTGTTTTTT.